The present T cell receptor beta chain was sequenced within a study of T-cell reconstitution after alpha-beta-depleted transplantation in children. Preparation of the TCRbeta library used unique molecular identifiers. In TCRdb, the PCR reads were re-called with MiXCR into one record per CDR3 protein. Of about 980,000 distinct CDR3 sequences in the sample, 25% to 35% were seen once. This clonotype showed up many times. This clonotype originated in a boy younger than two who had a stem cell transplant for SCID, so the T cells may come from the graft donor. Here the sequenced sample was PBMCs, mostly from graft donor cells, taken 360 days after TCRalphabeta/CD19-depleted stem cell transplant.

As DNA, the CDR3 is TGTGCCAGCAGGGGGGGCAATCAGCCCCAGCATTTT. This sequence encodes CASRGGNQPQHF. The chain recombines TRBV12-3 or TRBV12-4 with TRBJ1-5, with a tentative D call TRBD1 (5 bases). Trimming shortened V by 6 bases and J by 2 bases, and 5 bases separated the two germline ends. The CDR3 is 12 residues long.